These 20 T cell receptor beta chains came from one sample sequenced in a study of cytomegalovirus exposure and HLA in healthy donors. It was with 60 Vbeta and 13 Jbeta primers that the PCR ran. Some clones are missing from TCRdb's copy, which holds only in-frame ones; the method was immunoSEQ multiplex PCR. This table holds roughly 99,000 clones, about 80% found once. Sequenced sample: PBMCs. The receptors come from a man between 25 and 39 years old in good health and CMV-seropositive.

The CDR3 region is CASSPSQGNYNEQFF. CDR3 in DNA: TGTGCCAGCTCACCAAGCCAGGGTAACTACAATGAGCAGTTCTTC. V is TRBV18 and J is TRBJ2-1, with TRBD1 as a possible D gene (5 bases). V lost 2 bases and J lost 3, with 11 bases in between. The CDR3 spans 15 residues. Germline V gene lookup returns CDR1 KGHSH and CDR2 LQKENI.

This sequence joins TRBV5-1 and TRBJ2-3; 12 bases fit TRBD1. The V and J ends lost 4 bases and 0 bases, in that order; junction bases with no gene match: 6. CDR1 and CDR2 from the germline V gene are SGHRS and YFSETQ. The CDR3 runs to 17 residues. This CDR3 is CASSRGTGGDSTDTQYF. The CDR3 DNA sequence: TGCGCCAGCAGCCGGGGGACAGGGGGCGATAGCACAGATACGCAGTATTTT.

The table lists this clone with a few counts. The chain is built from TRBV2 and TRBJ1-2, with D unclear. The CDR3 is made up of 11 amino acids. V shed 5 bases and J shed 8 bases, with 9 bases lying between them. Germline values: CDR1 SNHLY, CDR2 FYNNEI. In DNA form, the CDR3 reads TGTGCCAGCAGTCAGGAGCGGGGCTACACCTTC. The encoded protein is CASSQERGYTF.

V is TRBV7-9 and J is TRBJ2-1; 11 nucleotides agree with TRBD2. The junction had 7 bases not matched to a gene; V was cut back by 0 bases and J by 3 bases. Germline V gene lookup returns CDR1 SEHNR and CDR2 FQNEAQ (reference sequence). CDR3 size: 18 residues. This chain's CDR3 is CASSLALASGGSYNEQFF. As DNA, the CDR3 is TGTGCCAGCAGCTTAGCGCTGGCTAGCGGGGGGAGCTACAATGAGCAGTTCTTC.

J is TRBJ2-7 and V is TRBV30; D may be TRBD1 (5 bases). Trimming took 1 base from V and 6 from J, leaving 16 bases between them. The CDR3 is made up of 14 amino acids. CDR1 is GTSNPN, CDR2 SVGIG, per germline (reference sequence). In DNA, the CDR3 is TGTGCCTGGAGTGACTACAGGTCAGGAGCCGAGCAGTACTTC. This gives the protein CAWSDYRSGAEQYF.

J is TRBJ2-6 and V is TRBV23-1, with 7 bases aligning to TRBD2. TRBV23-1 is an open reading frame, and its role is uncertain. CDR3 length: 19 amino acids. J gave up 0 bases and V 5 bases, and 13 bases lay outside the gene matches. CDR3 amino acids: CASSEIRGGGGSGANVLTF. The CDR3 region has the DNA TGCGCCAGCAGTGAGATTCGGGGCGGGGGAGGCTCTGGGGCCAACGTCCTGACTTTC.

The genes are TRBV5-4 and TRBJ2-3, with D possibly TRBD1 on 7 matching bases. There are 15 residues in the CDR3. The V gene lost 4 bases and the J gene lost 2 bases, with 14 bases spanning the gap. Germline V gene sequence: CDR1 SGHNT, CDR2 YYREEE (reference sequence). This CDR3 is CASSQSGGYTDTQYF. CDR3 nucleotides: TGTGCCAGCAGCCAGTCAGGGGGGTACACAGATACGCAGTATTTT.

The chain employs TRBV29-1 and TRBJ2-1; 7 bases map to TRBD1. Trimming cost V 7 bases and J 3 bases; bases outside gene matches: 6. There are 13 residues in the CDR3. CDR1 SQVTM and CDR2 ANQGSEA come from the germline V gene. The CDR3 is CSANRQGYNEQFF. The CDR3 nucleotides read TGCAGCGCCAACAGACAGGGCTACAATGAGCAGTTCTTC.

CDR3 loop: CATSRDPGGGNSPLHF. CDR3 nucleotides: TGTGCCACCAGCAGAGATCCCGGGGGGGGAAATTCACCCCTCCACTTT. V and J are TRBV15 and TRBJ1-6; the D gene is possibly TRBD1 (5 bases). V lost 0 bases to trimming and J lost 7 bases, with 13 bases between them. CDR3 size: 16 residues. Germline V gene data show CDR1 as LNHNV and CDR2 as YYDKDF (reference sequence).

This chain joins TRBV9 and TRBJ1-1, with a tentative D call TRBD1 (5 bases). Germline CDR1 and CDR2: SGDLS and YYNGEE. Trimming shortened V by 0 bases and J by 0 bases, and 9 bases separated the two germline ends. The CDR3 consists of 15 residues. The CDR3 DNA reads TGTGCCAGCAGCGTAGCGGACACCTTGAACACTGAAGCTTTCTTT. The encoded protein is CASSVADTLNTEAFF.

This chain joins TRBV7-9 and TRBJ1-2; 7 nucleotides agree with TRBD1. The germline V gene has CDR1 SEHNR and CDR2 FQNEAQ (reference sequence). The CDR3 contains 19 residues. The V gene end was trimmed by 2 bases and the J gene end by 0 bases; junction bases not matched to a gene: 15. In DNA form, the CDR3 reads TGTGCCAGCAGCTTAAAAGGACAGGTCCTGATCCCAGCTAACTATGGCTACACCTTC. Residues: CASSLKGQVLIPANYGYTF.

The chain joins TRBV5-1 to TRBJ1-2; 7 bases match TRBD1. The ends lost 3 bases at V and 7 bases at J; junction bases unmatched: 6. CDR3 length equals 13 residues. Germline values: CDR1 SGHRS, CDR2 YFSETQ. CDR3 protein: CASSSRQGGGYTF. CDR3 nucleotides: TGCGCCAGCAGCTCGAGACAGGGTGGTGGCTACACCTTC.

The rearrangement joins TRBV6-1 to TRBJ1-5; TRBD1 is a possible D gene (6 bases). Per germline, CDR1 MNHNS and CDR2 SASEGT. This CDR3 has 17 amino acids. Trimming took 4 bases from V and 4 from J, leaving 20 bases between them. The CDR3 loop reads CASSAVRWAGANQPQHF. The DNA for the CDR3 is TGTGCCAGCAGTGCAGTAAGGTGGGCAGGGGCTAATCAGCCCCAGCATTTT.

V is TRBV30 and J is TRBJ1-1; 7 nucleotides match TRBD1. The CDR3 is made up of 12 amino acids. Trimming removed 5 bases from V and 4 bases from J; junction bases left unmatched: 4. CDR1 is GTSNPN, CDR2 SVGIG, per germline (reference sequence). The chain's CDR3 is CAWDRAGTEAFF. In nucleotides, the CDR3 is TGTGCCTGGGACAGGGCGGGCACTGAAGCTTTCTTT. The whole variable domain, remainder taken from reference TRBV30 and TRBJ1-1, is SQTIHQWPATLVQPVGSPLSLECTVEGTSNPNLYWYRQAAGRGLQLLFYSVGIGQISSEVPQNLSASRPQDRQFILSSKKLLLSDSGFYLCAWDRAGTEAFFGQGTRLTVV.

The CDR3 bases are TGTGCCATCCTTCGACAGGGGGACACTGAAGCTTTCTTT. Translating gives CAILRQGDTEAFF. The V call is TRBV10-3, the J call TRBJ1-1; 9 positions match TRBD1. Germline trimming cut 8 bases from V and 3 bases from J; bases unmatched to any gene: 4. The CDR3 runs 13 residues. Per germline, CDR1 ENHRY and CDR2 SYGVKD.

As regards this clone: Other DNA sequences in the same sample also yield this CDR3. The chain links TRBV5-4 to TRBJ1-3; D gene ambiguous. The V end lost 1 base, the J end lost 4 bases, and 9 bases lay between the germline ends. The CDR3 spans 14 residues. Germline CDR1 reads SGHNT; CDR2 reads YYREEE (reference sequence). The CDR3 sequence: CASSLSGSGNTIYF. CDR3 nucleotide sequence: TGTGCCAGCAGCTTGTCGGGGTCAGGAAACACCATATATTTT.

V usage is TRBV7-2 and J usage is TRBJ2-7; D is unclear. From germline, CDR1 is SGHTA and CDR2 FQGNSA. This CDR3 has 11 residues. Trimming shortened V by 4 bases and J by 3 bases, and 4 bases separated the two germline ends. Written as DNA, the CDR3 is TGTGCCAGCAGCTCATTCTACGAGCAGTACTTC. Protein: CASSSFYEQYF. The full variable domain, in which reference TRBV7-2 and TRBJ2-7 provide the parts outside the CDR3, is GAGVSQSPSNKVTEKGKDVELRCDPISGHTALYWYRQSLGQGLEFLIYFQGNSAPDKSGLPSDRFSAERTGGSVSTLTIQRTQQEDSAVYLCASSSFYEQYFGPGTRLTVT.

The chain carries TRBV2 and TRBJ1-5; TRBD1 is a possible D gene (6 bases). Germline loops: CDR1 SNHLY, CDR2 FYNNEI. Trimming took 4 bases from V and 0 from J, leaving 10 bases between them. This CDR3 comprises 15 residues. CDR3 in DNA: TGTGCCAGCAGTGGAGGACAGACTAGCAATCAGCCCCAGCATTTT. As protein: CASSGGQTSNQPQHF.

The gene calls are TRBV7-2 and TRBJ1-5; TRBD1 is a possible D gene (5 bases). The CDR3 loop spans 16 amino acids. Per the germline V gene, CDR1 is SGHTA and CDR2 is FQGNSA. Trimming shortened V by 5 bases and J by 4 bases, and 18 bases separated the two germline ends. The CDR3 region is CASSPGGTAKNQPQHF. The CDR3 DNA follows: TGTGCCAGCAGCCCTGGGGGGACCGCCAAGAATCAGCCCCAGCATTTT.

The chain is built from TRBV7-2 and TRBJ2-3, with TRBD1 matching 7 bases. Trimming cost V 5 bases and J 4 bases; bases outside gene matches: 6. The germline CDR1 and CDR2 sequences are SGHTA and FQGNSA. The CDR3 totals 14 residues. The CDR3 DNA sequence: TGTGCCAGCAGCCCGACAGGGTACGCAGATACGCAGTATTTT. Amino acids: CASSPTGYADTQYF.